Given below is one TCR beta chain in context. Antigen unknown. Germline values: CDR1 SGHAT, CDR2 FQNNGV. V lost 5 bases and J lost 1, with 9 bases in between. This CDR3 region has 13 residues. The record originates from a study of identical twins. Study outcomes and limitations: Modeled out-of-frame TCR alpha sharing in monozygotic twins fell below observed levels.

After template switching added a universal primer site, the resulting cDNA carried unique molecular identifiers. TCRdb used MiXCR to reprocess the 5' RACE reads, holding one entry per CDR3 protein. The data show 200,000 to 300,000 distinct CDR3 sequences, roughly 7% seen once. These data are also associated with another study on yellow fever vaccine responses in identical twins.

The V call is TRBV11-2, the J call TRBJ2-7; D gene uncertain. Specimen: memory (CD45RO+) T cells sorted from blood. This TCR was sampled from a woman between 18 and 30 years old in good health. The chain's CDR3 is CASSQTLSYEQYF. The CDR3 nucleotides are TGTGCCAGCAGCCAAACCCTTTCCTACGAGCAGTACTTC.